By its share, the clone carrying this TCR beta chain is medium-sized (0.01 to 0.1%). Its antigen is as yet unknown. J gave up 5 bases and V 10 bases, and 6 bases lay outside the gene matches. Germline CDR1 LNHDA, CDR2 SQIVND (reference sequence). The CDR3 contains 13 residues. The sample is drawn from a study of regulatory T cells. Primers: 52 TRBV forward and 13 TRBJ reverse. Profiled with immunoSEQ multiplex PCR; TCRdb holds only in-frame clones, not every one. The data show about 17,000 clones, 65% to 90% seen once. At testing, patients were 2 to 39 years old, with reduced naive and increased memory T-cell proportions. Findings and limits, study-wide: Hydrophobic residues at CDR3 positions 6 and 7 were enriched in conventional CD4+ T cells of CD3G-deficient patients.

The chain is built from TRBV19 and TRBJ1-5, with 9 bases lining up with TRBD1. This TCR came from a person in their thirties with CD3G deficiency. The specimen sequenced was conventional CD4+ T cells sorted from blood. The chain's CDR3 is CATGTGSHQPQHF. The DNA for the CDR3 is TGTGCCACCGGGACAGGGAGCCATCAGCCCCAGCATTTT. Supplemented by reference TRBV19 and TRBJ1-5, the full variable domain reads DGGITQSPKYLFRKEGQNVTLSCEQNLNHDAMYWYRQDPGQGLRLIYYSQIVNDFQKGDIAEGYSVSREKKESFPLTVTSAQKNPTAFYLCATGTGSHQPQHFGDGTRLSIL.